One sample yielded the 18 T cell receptor beta chains listed below, sequenced in a study of PD-L1 blockade in urothelial cancer. Time point meaning: pretreatment peripheral blood. Profiled with immunoSEQ multiplex PCR; TCRdb holds only in-frame clones, not every one. The table lists 45,000 to 50,000 clones, 79% of them singletons. This material consisted of PBMCs, taken around atezolizumab (anti-PD-L1) treatment. These receptor sequences come from a man between 65 and 85 years old with urothelial cancer.

This chain uses TRBV5-1 with TRBJ2-7, with 11 bases identical to TRBD1. Germline V gene data show CDR1 as SGHRS and CDR2 as YFSETQ. The V and J ends lost 3 bases and 5 bases, in that order; junction bases with no gene match: 4. The CDR3 extends over 14 amino acids. The CDR3 region is CASSYGTGGDEQYF. The CDR3 bases are TGCGCCAGCAGCTACGGGACAGGGGGTGACGAGCAGTACTTC.

This clone has just a few counts. V usage is TRBV27 and J usage is TRBJ1-5; 7 bases are a match to TRBD1. The CDR3 consists of 13 residues. With V trimmed by 8 bases and J by 2 bases, 3 bases remained unmatched. Looked up from germline, CDR1 is MNHEY and CDR2 is SMNVEV (reference sequence). CDR3 residues: CASGDRGNQPQHF. As DNA, the CDR3 is TGTGCCAGCGGCGACAGGGGCAATCAGCCCCAGCATTTT.

In this sample, this clone turned up a few times. This chain links TRBV21-1 with TRBJ2-7; TRBD1, the table's D call, was not compared with the DNA. TRBV21-1 is described as a pseudogene. The CDR3 spans 18 residues. CDR3 sequence reads: CASSKDRGRSLGPYEQYF. The CDR3 region has the DNA TGTGCCAGCAGCAAAGACAGGGGGCGAAGTTTGGGTCCCTACGAGCAGTACTTC.

The chain links TRBV5-4 to TRBJ1-2; maybe TRBD1 (6 bases). The V and J ends lost 4 bases and 10 bases respectively, with 17 bases between them. Looked up from germline, CDR1 is SGHNT and CDR2 is YYREEE (reference sequence). The CDR3 has 13 amino acids. This CDR3 is CASSTFSGTSYTF. The CDR3 DNA follows: TGTGCCAGCAGCACATTTTCCGGGACATCCTACACCTTC. The full variable domain, in which reference TRBV5-4 and TRBJ1-2 provide the parts outside the CDR3, is ETGVTQSPTHLIKTRGQQVTLRCSSQSGHNTVSWYQQALGQGPQFIFQYYREEENGRGNFPPRFSGLQFPNYSSELNVNALELDDSALYLCASSTFSGTSYTFGSGTRLTVV.

This clone was counted only a few times. J is TRBJ1-5 and V is TRBV28; D possibly corresponds to TRBD1 (5 bases). Germline V CDR1 and CDR2: MDHEN, SYDVKM. Trimming took off 6 bases at V and 5 bases at J, with 14 bases between the two ends. This CDR3 contains 14 residues. The CDR3 DNA reads TGTGCCAGCAGCTTCCGACAGTTCGATCAGCCCCAGCATTTT. Its translation: CASSFRQFDQPQHF.

This clone has only a few counts. V usage is TRBV9 and J usage is TRBJ2-1; a possible D gene is TRBD2 (5 bases). CDR3 length equals 15 residues. V was cut by 0 bases and J by 6 bases, with 13 bases left in between. Per germline, CDR1 SGDLS and CDR2 YYNGEE. CDR3 residues: CASSVGVALGNEQFF. The CDR3, as DNA: TGTGCCAGCAGCGTAGGCGTAGCGCTGGGCAATGAGCAGTTCTTC.

The CDR3 loop reads CASRHGTGDTGELFF. Here the CDR3 DNA reads TGTGCCAGCAGACACGGGACAGGGGACACCGGGGAGCTGTTTTTT. The chain is built from TRBV6-1 and TRBJ2-2; 10 positions agree with TRBD1. J gave up 3 bases and V 6 bases, and 4 bases lay outside the gene matches. The CDR3 covers 15 residues. CDR1 is MNHNS, CDR2 SASEGT, per germline.

The rearrangement links TRBV29-1 to TRBJ1-4; D possibly corresponds to TRBD1 (6 bases). V was shortened by 4 bases and J by 7 bases, with 16 bases between the two germline ends. The CDR3 consists of 14 residues. Germline V CDR1 and CDR2: SQVTM, ANQGSEA. CDR3 DNA sequence: TGCAGCGTTGGCCCAGGGGAGTGGGGTGAAAAACTGTTTTTT. This translates into CSVGPGEWGEKLFF. Full variable domain (outside the CDR3, taken from reference TRBV29-1 and TRBJ1-4): SAVISQKPSRDICQRGTSLTIQCQVDSQVTMMFWYRQQPGQSLTLIATANQGSEATYESGFVIDKFPISRPNLTFSTLTVSNMSPEDSSIYLCSVGPGEWGEKLFFGSGTQLSVL.

V and J are TRBV6-5 and TRBJ2-7; TRBD2 matches at 7 bases. In germline, CDR1 is MNHEY, CDR2 SVGAGI. There are 12 residues in the CDR3. Trimming cost V 6 bases and J 4 bases; bases outside gene matches: 3. CDR3 protein: CASRGGTYEQYF. CDR3 coding DNA: TGTGCCAGCAGGGGGGGGACGTACGAGCAGTACTTC.

The chain is built from TRBV5-1 and TRBJ1-2; the match to TRBD1 covers 7 bases. This CDR3 is 17 amino acids long. Germline assignment: CDR1 SGHRS and CDR2 YFSETQ. The J segment lost 1 base and the V segment lost 4 bases, leaving 13 bases of the junction unmatched. The CDR3 DNA reads as TGCGCCAGCAGCCCACAAGGACAGGCCCGCGGTAACTATGGCTACACCTTC. Translating it yields CASSPQGQARGNYGYTF.

The CDR3 reads CASSLTPGLAGVRETQYF. The CDR3 DNA follows: TGTGCCAGCAGTCTCACCCCCGGACTAGCGGGAGTCAGAGAGACCCAGTACTTC. V and J are TRBV28 and TRBJ2-5; 13 nucleotides match TRBD2. CDR1 and CDR2 (germline): MDHEN, SYDVKM. With V trimmed by 5 bases and J by 4 bases, 13 bases remained unmatched. The CDR3 runs to 18 residues. Using reference TRBV28 and TRBJ2-5 for the parts outside the CDR3, the full variable domain is DVKVTQSSRYLVKRTGEKVFLECVQDMDHENMFWYRQDPGLGLRLIYFSYDVKMKEKGDIPEGYSVSREKKERFSLILESASTNQTSMYLCASSLTPGLAGVRETQYFGPGTRLLVL.

V usage is TRBV29-1 and J usage is TRBJ1-3; possibly TRBD1 for D (5 bases). This CDR3 spans 14 amino acids. Germline V CDR1 and CDR2: SQVTM, ANQGSEA. The V and J ends lost 4 bases and 0 bases respectively, with 10 bases between them. CDR3: CSVGGGDSGNTIYF. The CDR3 DNA follows: TGCAGCGTTGGTGGGGGGGACTCTGGAAACACCATATATTTT.

This chain connects TRBV28 to TRBJ2-3, with a possible D match to TRBD1 (5 bases). The V end lost 5 bases, the J end lost 4 bases, and 16 bases lay between the germline ends. This CDR3 contains 15 residues. Per germline, CDR1 MDHEN and CDR2 SYDVKM. CDR3 region: CASSPRRWGPDTQYF. CDR3 bases: TGTGCCAGCAGTCCCCGAAGGTGGGGCCCAGATACGCAGTATTTT. Together with reference TRBV28 and TRBJ2-3, the CDR3 gives the full variable domain: DVKVTQSSRYLVKRTGEKVFLECVQDMDHENMFWYRQDPGLGLRLIYFSYDVKMKEKGDIPEGYSVSREKKERFSLILESASTNQTSMYLCASSPRRWGPDTQYFGPGTRLTVL.

This chain connects TRBV19 to TRBJ1-1; 7 bases fit TRBD1. V lost 0 bases, J lost 2 bases, and 9 bases stayed unmatched. The germline CDR1 and CDR2 sequences are LNHDA and SQIVND (reference sequence). The CDR3 contains 17 residues. The CDR3 sequence is CASSIDPSGTVNTEAFF. In nucleotides, the CDR3 is TGTGCCAGTAGTATAGACCCCTCCGGGACAGTTAACACTGAAGCTTTCTTT.

This chain connects TRBV30 to TRBJ2-6, with 7 bases fitting TRBD2. Unmatched junction bases numbered 8, after V lost 0 bases and J lost 0 bases. This CDR3 region has 18 residues. The germline V gene has CDR1 GTSNPN and CDR2 SVGIG (reference sequence). The CDR3 protein is CAWSVPVAGYSGANVLTF. CDR3 in DNA: TGTGCCTGGAGTGTACCAGTAGCGGGTTACTCTGGGGCCAACGTCCTGACTTTC.

The chain joins TRBV30 to TRBJ2-3; 11 bases are a match to TRBD2. Germline V gives CDR1 GTSNPN, CDR2 SVGIG (reference sequence). This CDR3 spans 15 amino acids. J was trimmed by 5 bases and V by 5 bases; bases with no gene match: 9. In nucleotides, the CDR3 is TGTGCCTGGGGAGGGACTAGCGGAGGTGGAGATACGCAGTATTTT. Encoded protein: CAWGGTSGGGDTQYF. The variable domain in full, with the rest retrieved from reference TRBV30 and TRBJ2-3, is SQTIHQWPATLVQPVGSPLSLECTVEGTSNPNLYWYRQAAGRGLQLLFYSVGIGQISSEVPQNLSASRPQDRQFILSSKKLLLSDSGFYLCAWGGTSGGGDTQYFGPGTRLTVL.

The rearrangement uses TRBV10-1 and TRBJ1-2, with 12 bases fitting TRBD1. CDR1 is WNHNN, CDR2 SYGVQD, per germline (reference sequence). V was pared by 6 bases and J by 6 bases, with 5 bases of the junction left unmatched. The CDR3 is made up of 14 amino acids. This CDR3 reads CASSPGQGADGYTF. The CDR3 DNA is TGCGCCAGCAGCCCGGGACAGGGGGCTGATGGCTACACCTTC.

This chain links TRBV6-5 with TRBJ2-7, with D perhaps matching TRBD1 (6 bases). In germline, CDR1 is MNHEY, CDR2 SVGAGI. This CDR3 has 15 amino acids. Between the trimmed V and J ends, which lost 6 bases and 6 bases, there was a span of 21 bases. The CDR3 region is CASRTGTTLDSEQYF. The CDR3 DNA reads as TGTGCCAGCAGGACCGGGACAACATTGGACTCCGAGCAGTACTTC.